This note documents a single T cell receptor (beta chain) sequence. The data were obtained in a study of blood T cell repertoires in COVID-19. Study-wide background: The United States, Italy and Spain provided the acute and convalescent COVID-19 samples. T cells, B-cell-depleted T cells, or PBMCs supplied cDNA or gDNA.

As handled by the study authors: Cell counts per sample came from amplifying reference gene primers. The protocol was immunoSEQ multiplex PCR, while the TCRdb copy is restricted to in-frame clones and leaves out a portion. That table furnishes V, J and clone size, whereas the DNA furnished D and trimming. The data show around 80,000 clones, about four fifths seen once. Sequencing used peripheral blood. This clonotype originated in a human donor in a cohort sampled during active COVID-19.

The CDR3 bases are TGTGCCAGCAGCTACCCTCGATCGACACCGGGACAGGGGTTTAATGAAAAACTGTTTTTT. Encoded protein: CASSYPRSTPGQGFNEKLFF. This chain links TRBV7-8 with TRBJ1-4; TRBD1 agrees at 10 bases. Germline CDR1 and CDR2: SGHVS and FQNEAQ. The CDR3 is 20 amino acids. V dropped 4 bases and J dropped 4; count of bases not matched to a gene: 18.